These T cell receptor beta chains were read from a single sample in a study of beta chain features in type 1 diabetes. Profiling relied on immunoSEQ multiplex PCR, and the TCRdb table lists in-frame clones only, not all of them. The sample yields about 640,000 clones, around an eighth seen once. Source material: naive CD4+ T cells from blood. The receptors come from a man aged 30-40 years with type 1 diabetes. CDR3s include the opening cysteine and the closing phenylalanine or tryptophan. Fields, in order: J gene, V gene, clone size, D gene, CDR3 DNA, CDR3 protein. A D gene is named only where the DNA matches it firmly. Size is omitted from some rows. Given values are once, few, many or a class for expanded clones.

J: TRBJ2-7; V: TRBV7-9; size: few; D: NA; DNA: TGTGCCAGCACCACTCAGACAGTCTACGAGCAGTACTTC; CDR3: CASTTQTVYEQYF
J: TRBJ1-4; V: TRBV7-6; size: few; D: TRBD1; DNA: TGTGCCAGCAGCTCAAACCACTACAGGAACAGGGGCGAAAAACTGTTTTTT; CDR3: CASSSNHYRNRGEKLFF
J: TRBJ2-1; V: TRBV5-6; size: NA; D: TRBD1; DNA: TGTGCCAGCAGCTTGATATTCGGACAGGGTGATGAGCAGTTCTTC; CDR3: CASSLIFGQGDEQFF
J: TRBJ2-5; V: TRBV5-1; size: NA; D: TRBD1; DNA: TGCGCCAGCAGCTTACAGGGGCGGGAGACCCAGTACTTC; CDR3: CASSLQGRETQYF
J: TRBJ2-2; V: TRBV28; size: few; D: NA; DNA: TGTGCCAGCAGTTTAGGGACCCACACCGGGGAGCTGTTTTTT; CDR3: CASSLGTHTGELFF
J: TRBJ1-4; V: TRBV6-5; size: NA; D: NA; DNA: TGTGCCAGCCGCAACGGGACGTGGCGAGAAAAACTGTTTTTT; CDR3: CASRNGTWREKLFF
J: TRBJ2-7; V: TRBV5-8; size: few; D: TRBD2; DNA: TGTGCCAGCAGCTACAGGCGGGGGGCCTTCAGCGAGCAGTACTTC; CDR3: CASSYRRGAFSEQYF
J: TRBJ1-5; V: TRBV19; size: once; D: TRBD1; DNA: TGTGCCAGTAGTACTCAGGACAGGGCGATATGGGGCAATCAGCCCCAGCATTTT; CDR3: CASSTQDRAIWGNQPQHF
J: TRBJ2-3; V: TRBV7-9; size: few; D: NA; DNA: TGTGCCAGCAGCTTAGAATCCCCGGGGAGAGATACGCAGTATTTT; CDR3: CASSLESPGRDTQYF
J: TRBJ1-1; V: TRBV7-2; size: NA; D: TRBD1; DNA: TGTGCCAGCAGCGCCGGACAGGACACTGAAGCTTTCTTT; CDR3: CASSAGQDTEAFF
J: TRBJ2-2; V: TRBV25-1; size: NA; D: NA; DNA: TGTGCCAGCAGTGAATATATAACCAGGGACACCGGGGAGCTGTTTTTT; CDR3: CASSEYITRDTGELFF
J: TRBJ2-6; V: TRBV2; size: few; D: NA; DNA: TGTGCCAGCGGTATAGAGGCCGACAACGTCCTGACTTTC; CDR3: CASGIEADNVLTF
J: TRBJ2-3; V: TRBV18; size: few; D: TRBD1; DNA: TGTGCCAGCTCACCTGACAGGGGACCAAGGACTAGCACAGATACGCAGTATTTT; CDR3: CASSPDRGPRTSTDTQYF
J: TRBJ2-7; V: TRBV5-1; size: NA; D: NA; DNA: TGCGCCAGCAGTCATTACAATAACTCCTACGAGCAGTACTTC; CDR3: CASSHYNNSYEQYF
J: TRBJ2-7; V: TRBV4-2; size: NA; D: NA; DNA: TGTGCCAGCAGCCAGGACCAACGCGAGCAGTACTTC; CDR3: CASSQDQREQYF
J: TRBJ1-5; V: TRBV10-3; size: NA; D: NA; DNA: TGTGCCATCAGTGAGTCTGGTGGGAATCAGCCCCAGCATTTT; CDR3: CAISESGGNQPQHF
J: TRBJ2-3; V: TRBV6-1; size: NA; D: NA; DNA: TGTGCCAGCGGTTCCAGTTGGTTCGGGACAGATACGCAGTATTTT; CDR3: CASGSSWFGTDTQYF
J: TRBJ1-1; V: TRBV5-1; size: few; D: NA; DNA: TGCGCCAGCAGCTTGAGAGGGATGGAGGACACTGAAGCTTTCTTT; CDR3: CASSLRGMEDTEAFF
J: TRBJ2-3; V: TRBV5-1; size: NA; D: NA; DNA: TGCGCCAGCAGCTTGGGCGGTTCCAGAACTCCGGATACGCAGTATTTT; CDR3: CASSLGGSRTPDTQYF
J: TRBJ2-7; V: TRBV28; size: NA; D: TRBD2; DNA: TGTGCCAGCAGTCCCCCTTGGGGGGGAAGCTACGAGCAGTACTTC; CDR3: CASSPPWGGSYEQYF
J: TRBJ2-7; V: TRBV7-3; size: few; D: NA; DNA: TGTGCCAGCAGCTTATTGGGGGACAACGAGCAGTACTTC; CDR3: CASSLLGDNEQYF
J: TRBJ1-2; V: TRBV18; size: few; D: NA; DNA: TGTGCCAGCTCCGGACGGGATTTCTATGGCTACACCTTC; CDR3: CASSGRDFYGYTF
J: TRBJ2-3; V: TRBV9; size: NA; D: NA; DNA: TGTGCCAGCAGCCCCCAGACGGGCACAGATACGCAGTATTTT; CDR3: CASSPQTGTDTQYF
J: TRBJ2-7; V: TRBV4-3; size: NA; D: TRBD2; DNA: TGCGCCAGCAGCCGGACTAGCGGGGGGGCCTACGAGCAGTACTTC; CDR3: CASSRTSGGAYEQYF
J: TRBJ1-2; V: TRBV5-8; size: NA; D: NA; DNA: TGTGCCAGCAGCGTACGCCAGGGAAACTATGGCTACACCTTC; CDR3: CASSVRQGNYGYTF
J: TRBJ2-1; V: TRBV14; size: NA; D: TRBD1; DNA: TGTGCCAGCAGCCAAGACGCGCAGGGGGTAAGCAATGAGCAGTTCTTC; CDR3: CASSQDAQGVSNEQFF
J: TRBJ1-2; V: TRBV5-4; size: NA; D: TRBD1; DNA: TGTGCCAGCAGCCTACGACAGGGTATGAACTATGGCTACACCTTC; CDR3: CASSLRQGMNYGYTF
J: TRBJ1-2; V: TRBV28; size: NA; D: TRBD1; DNA: TGTGCCAGCAGAGGGACAGGTGACAACTATGGCTACACCTTC; CDR3: CASRGTGDNYGYTF
J: TRBJ2-5; V: TRBV9; size: NA; D: TRBD2; DNA: TGTGCCAGCAGCGCGAGGACTAGCGGGGATCAAGAGACCCAGTACTTC; CDR3: CASSARTSGDQETQYF
J: TRBJ1-5; V: TRBV25-1; size: few; D: TRBD1; DNA: TGTGCCAGCAGTGGACAGGGGAGGAATCAGCCCCAGCATTTT; CDR3: CASSGQGRNQPQHF
J: TRBJ1-2; V: TRBV28; size: NA; D: NA; DNA: TGTGCCAGCTCCGGGAAAACCGATGGCTACACCTTC; CDR3: CASSGKTDGYTF
J: TRBJ2-7; V: TRBV19; size: NA; D: TRBD1; DNA: TGTGCCAGTAGTCCCTGGGACAGGGACACCTACGAGCAGTACTTC; CDR3: CASSPWDRDTYEQYF
J: TRBJ2-7; V: TRBV28; size: once; D: TRBD1; DNA: TGTGCCAGCAAGGCAGGGGGTCCCTACGAGCAGTACTTC; CDR3: CASKAGGPYEQYF
J: TRBJ1-4; V: TRBV29-1; size: NA; D: TRBD1; DNA: TGCAGCGTCAGGGACAGGGATGAAAAACTGTTTTTT; CDR3: CSVRDRDEKLFF
J: TRBJ2-3; V: TRBV14; size: NA; D: TRBD2; DNA: TGTGCCAGCAGCGTCGGACTAGCGGCTAGCACAGATACGCAGTATTTT; CDR3: CASSVGLAASTDTQYF
J: TRBJ2-7; V: TRBV25-1; size: NA; D: NA; DNA: TGTGCCAGCAGTGAATATGGTCTGAGGGCGAGGACCTACGAGCAGTACTTC; CDR3: CASSEYGLRARTYEQYF
J: TRBJ2-5; V: TRBV7-2; size: few; D: TRBD1; DNA: TGTGCCAGCAGCCGGACAGGGTCCAGCCTGGGAGAGACCCAGTACTTC; CDR3: CASSRTGSSLGETQYF
J: TRBJ2-2; V: TRBV9; size: few; D: TRBD2; DNA: TGTGCCAGCAGCGTTGGGACTAGCGGAAACACCGGGGAGCTGTTTTTT; CDR3: CASSVGTSGNTGELFF
J: TRBJ1-2; V: TRBV9; size: few; D: NA; DNA: TGTGCCAGCAGCGGGCAGGGTGTGGGTAACTATGGCTACACCTTC; CDR3: CASSGQGVGNYGYTF
J: TRBJ2-5; V: TRBV7-2; size: NA; D: NA; DNA: TGTGCCAGCAGCTTACAGCGGTTGGGTGAGACCCAGTACTTC; CDR3: CASSLQRLGETQYF
J: TRBJ2-7; V: TRBV21-1; size: NA; D: NA; DNA: TGTGCCAGCAGCTGCGGGACAGACTACGAGCAGTACTTC; CDR3: CASSCGTDYEQYF
J: TRBJ2-5; V: TRBV7-9; size: NA; D: NA; DNA: TGTGCCAGCAGCTCTCCTGGCAGTGCCACACTCCAAGAGACCCAGTACTTC; CDR3: CASSSPGSATLQETQYF